This TCR beta chain appears in the sequencing data of a study of T cell responses to AZD1222 COVID-19 vaccine. Sequencing used immunoSEQ multiplex PCR; TCRdb keeps in-frame clones, though not all of them. The table lists around 140,000 clones, approximately 85% of them singletons. Trimming removed 2 bases from V and 2 bases from J; junction bases left unmatched: 6. The CDR3 has 16 amino acids. Looked up from germline, CDR1 is LGHNA and CDR2 is YNFKEQ. This specimen consisted of peripheral blood, obtained 28 days after the second dose of the MenACWY control vaccine. The TCR originated in an adult who received the MenACWY meningococcal vaccine as a control. The genes are TRBV4-2 and TRBJ1-5; TRBD1 agrees at 7 bases. The CDR3, as DNA: TGTGCCAGCAGCCAATCGGCCGACAGGGGCAATCAGCCCCAGCATTTT. Its translation: CASSQSADRGNQPQHF.